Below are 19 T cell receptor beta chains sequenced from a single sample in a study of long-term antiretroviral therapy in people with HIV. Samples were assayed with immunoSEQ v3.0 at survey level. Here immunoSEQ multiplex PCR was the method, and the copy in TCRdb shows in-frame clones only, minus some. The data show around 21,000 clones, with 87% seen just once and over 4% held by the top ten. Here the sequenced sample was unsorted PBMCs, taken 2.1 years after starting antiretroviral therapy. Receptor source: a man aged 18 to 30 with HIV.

CDR3 coding DNA: TGTGCCAGCTGTCCCTTAAGCTCCTACAATGAGCAGTTCTTC. It is translated as CASCPLSSYNEQFF. The V call is TRBV27, the J call TRBJ2-1; D unclear. The CDR3 covers 14 residues. V shed 8 bases and J shed 0 bases, with 11 bases lying between them. Germline CDR1 reads MNHEY; CDR2 reads SMNVEV (reference sequence).

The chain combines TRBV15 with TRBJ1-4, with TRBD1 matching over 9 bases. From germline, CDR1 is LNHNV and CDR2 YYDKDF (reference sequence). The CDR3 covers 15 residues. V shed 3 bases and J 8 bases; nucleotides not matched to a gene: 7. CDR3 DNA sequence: TGTGCCACCAGCAGTGACAGGGGGAGTGGGGAAAAACTGTTTTTT. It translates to CATSSDRGSGEKLFF.

The CDR3 reads CASSAGGGQPQHF. In DNA, the CDR3 is TGTGCCAGCAGTGCAGGGGGCGGACAGCCCCAGCATTTT. The chain carries TRBV25-1 and TRBJ1-5; 8 nucleotides line up with TRBD1. Germline lookup yields CDR1 MGHDK and CDR2 SYGVNS. The V gene end was trimmed by 4 bases and the J gene end by 7 bases; junction bases not matched to a gene: 3. CDR3 length: 13 amino acids. Filled out from reference TRBV25-1 and TRBJ1-5, the complete variable domain reads EADIYQTPRYLVIGTGKKITLECSQTMGHDKMYWYQQDPGMELHLIHYSYGVNSTEKGDLSSESTVSRIRTEHFPLTLESARPSHTSQYLCASSAGGGQPQHFGDGTRLSIL.

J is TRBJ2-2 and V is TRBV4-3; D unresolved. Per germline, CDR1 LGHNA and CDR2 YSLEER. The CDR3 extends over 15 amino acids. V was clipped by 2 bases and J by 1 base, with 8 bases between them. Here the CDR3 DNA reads TGCGCCAGCAGCCAATCCTTCGGGAACACCGGGGAGCTGTTTTTT. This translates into CASSQSFGNTGELFF.

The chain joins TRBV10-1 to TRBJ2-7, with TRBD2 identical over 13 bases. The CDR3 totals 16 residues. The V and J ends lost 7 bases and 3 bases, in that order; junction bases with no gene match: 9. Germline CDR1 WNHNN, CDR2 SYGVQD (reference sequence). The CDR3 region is CASIWGLAGLRYEQYF. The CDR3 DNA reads TGCGCCAGCATCTGGGGACTAGCGGGATTGCGCTACGAGCAGTACTTC.

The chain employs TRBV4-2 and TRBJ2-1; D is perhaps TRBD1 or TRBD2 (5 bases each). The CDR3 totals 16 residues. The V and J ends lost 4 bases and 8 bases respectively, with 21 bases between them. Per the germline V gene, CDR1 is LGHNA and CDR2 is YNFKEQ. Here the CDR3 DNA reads TGTGCCAGCAGCCCCCCCGAGGGGCTCCGGAGGCATGAGCAGTTCTTC. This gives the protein CASSPPEGLRRHEQFF.

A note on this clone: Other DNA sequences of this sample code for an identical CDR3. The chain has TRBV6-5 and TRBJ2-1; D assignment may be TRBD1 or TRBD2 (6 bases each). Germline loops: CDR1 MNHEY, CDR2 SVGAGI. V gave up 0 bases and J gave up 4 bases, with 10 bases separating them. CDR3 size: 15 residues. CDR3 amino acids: CASSYSGGRYNEQFF. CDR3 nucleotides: TGTGCCAGCAGTTACTCGGGGGGCAGGTACAATGAGCAGTTCTTC.

The DNA of the CDR3 is TGTGCCAGCAGCTTCCGGGAGGAGCAGTACTTC. Amino acid sequence: CASSFREEQYF. The gene calls are TRBV5-4 and TRBJ2-7; TRBD2 is a possible D gene (6 bases). The V and J ends lost 2 bases and 7 bases respectively, with 7 bases between them. Germline CDR1 SGHNT, CDR2 YYREEE (reference sequence). CDR3 size: 11 residues.

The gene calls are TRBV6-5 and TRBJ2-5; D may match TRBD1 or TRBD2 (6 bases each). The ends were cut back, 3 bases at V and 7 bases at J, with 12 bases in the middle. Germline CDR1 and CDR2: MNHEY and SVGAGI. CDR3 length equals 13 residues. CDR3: CASSYGGQGTQYF. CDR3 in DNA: TGTGCCAGCAGTTATGGGGGGCAGGGGACCCAGTACTTC.

Here the CDR3 DNA reads TGTGCCAGCAGCTTAATGGCAGACTCCTACGAGCAGTACTTC. Protein: CASSLMADSYEQYF. The chain carries TRBV7-3 and TRBJ2-7; D unresolved. V lost 1 base, J lost 0 bases, and 7 bases lay in between. Germline CDR1 and CDR2: SGHTA and FQGTGA. CDR3 length: 14 residues.

The CDR3 DNA reads as TGTGCCAGCAGTTTCTGGGGCAGCACTGAAGCTTTCTTT. Residues: CASSFWGSTEAFF. The chain couples TRBV28 to TRBJ1-1, with a possible D match to TRBD1 (5 bases). The ends were cut back, 3 bases at V and 4 bases at J, with 9 bases in the middle. This CDR3 has 13 residues. Looked up from germline, CDR1 is MDHEN and CDR2 is SYDVKM.

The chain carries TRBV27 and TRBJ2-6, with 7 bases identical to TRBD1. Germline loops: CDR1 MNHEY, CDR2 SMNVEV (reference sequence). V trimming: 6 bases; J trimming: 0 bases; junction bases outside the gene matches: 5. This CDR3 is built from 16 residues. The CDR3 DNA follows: TGTGCCAGCAGCACAACAGGGGCCTCTGGGGCCAACGTCCTGACTTTC. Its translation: CASSTTGASGANVLTF.

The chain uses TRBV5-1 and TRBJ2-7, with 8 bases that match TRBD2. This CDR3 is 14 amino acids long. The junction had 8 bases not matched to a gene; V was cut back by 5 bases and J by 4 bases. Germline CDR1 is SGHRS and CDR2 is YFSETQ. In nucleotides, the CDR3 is TGCGCCAGCAGTCAGCCGGGACTAGGGTACGAGCAGTACTTC. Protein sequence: CASSQPGLGYEQYF. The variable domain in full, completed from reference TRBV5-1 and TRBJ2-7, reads KAGVTQTPRYLIKTRGQQVTLSCSPISGHRSVSWYQQTPGQGLQFLFEYFSETQRNKGNFPGRFSGRQFSNSRSEMNVSTLELGDSALYLCASSQPGLGYEQYFGPGTRLTVT.

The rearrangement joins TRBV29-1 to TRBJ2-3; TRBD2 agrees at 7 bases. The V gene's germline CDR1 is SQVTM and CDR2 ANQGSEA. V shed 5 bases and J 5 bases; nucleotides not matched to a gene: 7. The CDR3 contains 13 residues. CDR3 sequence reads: CSVSAGAGDTQYF. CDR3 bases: TGCAGCGTTTCGGCGGGAGCAGGAGATACGCAGTATTTT.

Here the CDR3 DNA reads TGTGCCACCAGCATTATCAGGGGGGCTGGAAACACCATATATTTT. This sequence encodes CATSIIRGAGNTIYF. The V gene is TRBV15, the J gene TRBJ1-3, with TRBD1 identical over 7 bases. The CDR3 contains 15 residues. J was trimmed by 2 bases and V by 4 bases; bases with no gene match: 5. Germline V gives CDR1 LNHNV, CDR2 YYDKDF (reference sequence).

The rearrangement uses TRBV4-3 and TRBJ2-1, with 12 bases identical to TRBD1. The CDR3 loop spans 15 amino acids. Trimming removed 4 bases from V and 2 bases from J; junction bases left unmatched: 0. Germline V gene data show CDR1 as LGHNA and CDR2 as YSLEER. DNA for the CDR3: TGCGCCAGCAGCCGGGACAGGGGGCCCTACAATGAGCAGTTCTTC. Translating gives CASSRDRGPYNEQFF.

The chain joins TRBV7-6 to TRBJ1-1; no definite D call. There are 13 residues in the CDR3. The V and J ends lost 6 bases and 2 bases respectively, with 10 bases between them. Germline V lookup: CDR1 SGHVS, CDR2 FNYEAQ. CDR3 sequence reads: CASSYNLNTEAFF. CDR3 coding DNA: TGTGCCAGCAGTTACAATTTAAACACTGAAGCTTTCTTT.

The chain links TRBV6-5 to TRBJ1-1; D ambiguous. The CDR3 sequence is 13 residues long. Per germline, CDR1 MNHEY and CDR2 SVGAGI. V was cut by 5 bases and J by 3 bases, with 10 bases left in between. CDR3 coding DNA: TGTGCCAGCAGTATGACATCTCACACTGAAGCTTTCTTT. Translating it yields CASSMTSHTEAFF.

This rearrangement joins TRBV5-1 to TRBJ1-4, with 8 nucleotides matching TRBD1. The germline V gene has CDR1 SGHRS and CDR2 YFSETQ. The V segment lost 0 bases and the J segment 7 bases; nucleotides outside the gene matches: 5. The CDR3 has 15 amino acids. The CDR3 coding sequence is TGCGCCAGCAGCTTGGATCGGACAGGGAGTGAAAAACTGTTTTTT. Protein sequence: CASSLDRTGSEKLFF.